This is a list of T cell receptor beta chains from one sample in a study of blood T cell repertoires in COVID-19. This table comes from immunoSEQ multiplex PCR, and its TCRdb copy is limited to in-frame clones, with some not included. The data show 300,000 to 450,000 clones, with 70% to 90% seen just once and 8% to 13% held by the top ten. Material: peripheral blood. These TCRs come from a woman in her twenties or thirties with COVID-19, enrolled during active disease. The CDR3 runs from the conserved cysteine through the conserved F or W.

v_call: TRBV28
cdr3_aa: CASSLGQGATNEKLFF

v_call: TRBV29-1
cdr3_aa: CSVDRVQETQYF

v_call: TRBV7-8
cdr3_aa: CASSPLTPTANEKLFF

v_call: TRBV2
cdr3_aa: CASRARHLRGTQPQHF

v_call: TRBV5-6
cdr3_aa: CASSLKADYFHEQFF

v_call: TRBV4-1
cdr3_aa: CASSQEGLAGGSYEQYF

v_call: TRBV3-1/TRBV3-2
cdr3_aa: CASSSGPNQPQHF

v_call: TRBV5-1
cdr3_aa: CASRPGLEYYEQYF

v_call: TRBV28
cdr3_aa: CASSFTQGYNSPLHF

v_call: TRBV7-6
cdr3_aa: CASSYTGREARTGELFF

v_call: TRBV7-9
cdr3_aa: CASSSHGVAGELFF

v_call: TRBV7-2
cdr3_aa: CASSPAGYAYNEQFF

v_call: TRBV19
cdr3_aa: CASSIGVQETQYF

v_call: TRBV5-1
cdr3_aa: CASSLLPGDTQYF

v_call: TRBV27
cdr3_aa: CASSSGTSGYNEQFF

v_call: TRBV7-3
cdr3_aa: CASSALGADDEQFF

v_call: TRBV15
cdr3_aa: CATSRGDRGSYEQYF

v_call: TRBV6-5
cdr3_aa: CASSPSGGMDTQYF

v_call: TRBV18
cdr3_aa: CASSLAGTDYNEQFF

v_call: TRBV28
cdr3_aa: CASSLGLTYEQYF

v_call: TRBV28
cdr3_aa: CASSAHRVGTEAFF

v_call: TRBV9
cdr3_aa: CASSATSGGSGANVLTF

v_call: TRBV28
cdr3_aa: CASRGGPRQTPEAFF

v_call: TRBV6-5
cdr3_aa: CASSYSGAYTGELFF

v_call: TRBV5-1
cdr3_aa: CASSTGGGGNTIYF

v_call: TRBV25-1
cdr3_aa: CASLGHKETQYF

v_call: TRBV9
cdr3_aa: CASSVGDRGPGRDGELFF

v_call: TRBV6-5
cdr3_aa: CATQGGSSGYTF

v_call: TRBV6-5
cdr3_aa: CASTSRLTEAFF

v_call: TRBV7-2
cdr3_aa: CASSLESRTKQFF

v_call: TRBV2
cdr3_aa: CASSGLAGLSYEQYF

v_call: TRBV4-1
cdr3_aa: CASSQANRGQETQYF

v_call: TRBV29-1
cdr3_aa: CSVEFGGYTF

v_call: TRBV5-1
cdr3_aa: CASRSLPDYNSPLHF

v_call: TRBV5-1
cdr3_aa: CASRTGVSTDTQYF

v_call: TRBV11-2
cdr3_aa: CASSLVVAGPNEQFF

v_call: TRBV29-1
cdr3_aa: CSVGTDRSYEQYF

v_call: TRBV7-6
cdr3_aa: CASSLRIGQPQHF

v_call: TRBV5-1
cdr3_aa: CASSRLAGGSNTGELFF

v_call: TRBV10-2
cdr3_aa: CASSIRQGTGELFF

v_call: TRBV19
cdr3_aa: CASSPRQGISYEQYF

v_call: TRBV5-1
cdr3_aa: CASSLASGKSSYNEQFF

v_call: TRBV4-1
cdr3_aa: CATSAGRARDTQYF

v_call: TRBV19
cdr3_aa: CASSMSGARNQPQHF

v_call: TRBV27
cdr3_aa: CASSFRTSTGELFF

v_call: TRBV29-1
cdr3_aa: CSVEVDRGYEQYF